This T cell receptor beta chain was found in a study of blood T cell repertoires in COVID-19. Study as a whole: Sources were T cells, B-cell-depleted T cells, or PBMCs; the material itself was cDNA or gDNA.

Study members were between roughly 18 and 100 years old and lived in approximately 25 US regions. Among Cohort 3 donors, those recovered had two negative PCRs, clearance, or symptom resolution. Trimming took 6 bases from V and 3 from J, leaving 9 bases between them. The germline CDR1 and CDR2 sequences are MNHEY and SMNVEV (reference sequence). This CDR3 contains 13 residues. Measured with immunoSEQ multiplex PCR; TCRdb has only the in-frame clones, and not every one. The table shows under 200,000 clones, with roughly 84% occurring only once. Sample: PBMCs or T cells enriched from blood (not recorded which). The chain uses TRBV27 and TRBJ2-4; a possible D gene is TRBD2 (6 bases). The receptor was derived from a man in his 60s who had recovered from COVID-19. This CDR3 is CASRGGGKNIQYF. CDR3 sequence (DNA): TGTGCCAGCAGGGGGGGAGGCAAAAACATTCAGTACTTC.